These 30 T cell receptor beta chains came from one sample sequenced in a study of T cells in Graves' hyperthyroidism and ophthalmopathy. Researchers took RNA transcripts and amplified the TCR beta CDR3 regions from them. A first-round RT-PCR of the TCR CDR3 used the HTBI primer set. TCRdb independently ran MiXCR on the multiplex PCR reads; one entry per CDR3 protein. This sample has about 560,000 distinct CDR3 sequences, with less than 15% found just once. The sequenced sample was blood. Receptors originate from a woman aged 40 to 50 with Graves' hyperthyroidism.

This clonotype has only a few counts. The chain joins TRBV15 to TRBJ1-4, with D tentatively TRBD1 (5 bases). The CDR3 consists of 15 residues. The V gene lost 4 bases and the J gene lost 5 bases, with 14 bases spanning the gap. Germline assignment: CDR1 LNHNV and CDR2 YYDKDF (reference sequence). The CDR3 nucleotides read TGTGCCACCAGCATAAATCCAGGGAAAAATGAAAAACTGTTTTTT. This codes for CATSINPGKNEKLFF.

This clonotype was counted at least ten times. The chain employs TRBV5-1 and TRBJ2-3; perhaps TRBD2 as D (6 bases). Trimming cost V 4 bases and J 7 bases, with 19 bases left between them. Germline V gene data show CDR1 as SGHRS and CDR2 as YFSETQ. CDR3 size: 15 residues. CDR3 in DNA: TGCGCCAGCAGCGTGGGGGGACTGGCGGTCTATACGCAGTATTTT. Amino acids: CASSVGGLAVYTQYF.

This clonotype was observed many times. This chain joins TRBV24-1 and TRBJ1-3; unclear D gene. V lost 5 bases and J 0 bases, leaving 7 bases between the germline ends. CDR1 and CDR2 from the germline V gene are KGHDR and SFDVKD. The length of the CDR3 is 14 residues. The CDR3, as DNA: TGTGCCACCAGTGGAGGCAGCTCTGGAAACACCATATATTTT. Translating it yields CATSGGSSGNTIYF.

This chain joins TRBV7-3 and TRBJ2-3; 16 positions agree with TRBD2. Germline CDR1 and CDR2: SGHTA and FQGTGA. The length of the CDR3 is 18 residues. The ends lost 5 bases at V and 5 bases at J; junction bases unmatched: 10. In nucleotides, the CDR3 is TGTGCCAGCAGCAAAGGGACTAGCGGGAGGGCCGGGGGAGATACGCAGTATTTT. Its protein is CASSKGTSGRAGGDTQYF. Full variable domain (outside the CDR3, taken from reference TRBV7-3 and TRBJ2-3): GAGVSQTPSNKVTEKGKYVELRCDPISGHTALYWYRQSLGQGPEFLIYFQGTGAADDSGLPNDRFFAVRPEGSVSTLKIQRTERGDSAVYLCASSKGTSGRAGGDTQYFGPGTRLTVL.

In this sample, this clonotype turned up many times. The chain joins TRBV27 to TRBJ2-3; TRBD2 might be the D (6 bases). This CDR3 is built from 16 residues. Per germline, CDR1 MNHEY and CDR2 SMNVEV (reference sequence). V lost 3 bases to trimming and J lost 8 bases, with 21 bases between them. The DNA for the CDR3 is TGTGCCAGCAGTTTGGGGGGAGTCGGGCCCGCGGGTACGCAGTATTTT. Its translation: CASSLGGVGPAGTQYF.

In its sample, this clonotype was seen many times. The chain has TRBV3-1 and TRBJ2-1; unclear D gene. CDR3 length equals 16 residues. The V and J ends lost 1 base and 4 bases respectively, with 14 bases between them. Germline V gene lookup returns CDR1 LGHDT and CDR2 YNNKEL (reference sequence). The CDR3 sequence: CASSQGVAPGYNEQFF. For the CDR3, the DNA is TGTGCCAGCAGCCAAGGTGTTGCGCCTGGATACAATGAGCAGTTCTTC.

This clonotype was recorded many times. The gene calls are TRBV11-2 and TRBJ2-4; tentative D call: TRBD2 (5 bases). V lost 1 base and J lost 7, with 23 bases in between. CDR3 length: 18 amino acids. Looked up from germline, CDR1 is SGHAT and CDR2 is FQNNGV. CDR3 sequence: CASSLASTGMSKINIQYF. CDR3 sequence (DNA): TGTGCCAGCAGCTTAGCATCAACCGGGATGTCCAAAATCAACATTCAGTACTTC. The entire variable domain, with the rest obtained from reference TRBV11-2 and TRBJ2-4, is as follows: EAGVAQSPRYKIIEKRQSVAFWCNPISGHATLYWYQQILGQGPKLLIQFQNNGVVDDSQLPKDRFSAERLKGVDSTLKIQPAKLEDSAVYLCASSLASTGMSKINIQYFGAGTRLSVL.

Many counts were recorded for this clonotype. The chain joins TRBV12-3 or TRBV12-4 to TRBJ1-2, with TRBD1 matching 9 bases. The ends lost 7 bases at V and 4 bases at J; junction bases unmatched: 13. The CDR3 contains 16 residues. This CDR3 reads CASTKNYRGLAYGYTF. CDR3 DNA sequence: TGTGCCAGCACCAAAAATTACAGGGGGCTTGCCTATGGCTACACCTTC.

The V gene is TRBV28, the J gene TRBJ2-4; 16 bases are shared with TRBD2. The trim removed 5 bases at V and 3 bases at J, leaving 7 bases unmatched. The CDR3 extends over 18 amino acids. The germline gives CDR1 MDHEN, CDR2 SYDVKM. CDR3 in amino acids: CASSLGLAGGRSKNIQYF. The CDR3, as DNA: TGTGCCAGCAGTCTGGGACTAGCGGGAGGGCGGAGCAAAAACATTCAGTACTTC.

This chain uses TRBV18 with TRBJ1-6; D is unresolved. CDR3 length: 16 residues. V gave up 0 bases and J gave up 4 bases, with 10 bases separating them. In germline, CDR1 is KGHSH, CDR2 LQKENI. The CDR3 nucleotides are TGTGCCAGCTCACCACCGTCAGGATTGTATAATTCACCCCTCCACTTT. Residues: CASSPPSGLYNSPLHF.

In this sample, this clonotype turned up many times. This chain links TRBV20-1 with TRBJ2-5; the D call may be TRBD1 or TRBD2 (5 bases each). Germline-derived CDR1 and CDR2 are DFQATT and SNEGSKA (reference sequence). The CDR3 loop spans 13 amino acids. Between the trimmed V and J ends, which lost 1 base and 5 bases, there was a span of 11 bases. Here the CDR3 reads CSARVAGAETQYF. The CDR3 region has the DNA TGCAGTGCTAGAGTTGCCGGGGCGGAGACCCAGTACTTC.

Details on this clonotype: The junction shows a germline mismatch at one end, possibly a read error. Here the CDR3 DNA reads TGTGCCAGCAGTTTGCAGGGGACGAACACCGGGGAGCTGTCTTTT. It is translated as CASSLQGTNTGELSF. This rearrangement joins TRBV27 to TRBJ2-2, with D possibly matching TRBD1 (6 bases). The CDR3 totals 15 residues. CDR1 is MNHEY and CDR2 is SMNVEV in the germline V gene (reference sequence).

This clonotype has only a few counts. The rearrangement uses TRBV28 and TRBJ2-7; 12 positions match TRBD2. Germline CDR1 and CDR2: MDHEN and SYDVKM. V was pared by 5 bases and J by 2 bases, with 7 bases of the junction left unmatched. The CDR3 is 16 amino acids. The CDR3 loop is CASSPPLAGGPYEQYF. CDR3 coding DNA: TGTGCCAGCAGTCCCCCGCTAGCGGGAGGGCCCTACGAGCAGTACTTC.

This sequence joins TRBV19 and TRBJ1-4; a weak D match, TRBD1 (6 bases). Germline V CDR1 and CDR2: LNHDA, SQIVND (reference sequence). This CDR3 has 14 amino acids. With 7 bases removed from V and 6 bases from J, the gap between germline ends came to 15 bases. The chain's CDR3 is CASKNQGSDEKLFF. For the CDR3, the DNA is TGTGCCAGTAAAAACCAGGGGAGCGATGAAAAACTGTTTTTT.

At least ten counts were recorded for this clonotype. The CDR3 region has the DNA TGTGCCAGCAGCCCCCGGCTAGCGGGAGTCGACAATGAGCAGTTCTTC. Translating gives CASSPRLAGVDNEQFF. V and J are TRBV7-2 and TRBJ2-1; 10 positions agree with TRBD2. From germline, CDR1 is SGHTA and CDR2 FQGNSA. This CDR3 is 16 amino acids long. V trimming: 5 bases; J trimming: 5 bases; junction bases outside the gene matches: 9.

The J gene is TRBJ2-1, the V gene TRBV28, with 7 positions matching TRBD2. Germline V gene sequence: CDR1 MDHEN, CDR2 SYDVKM. The CDR3 runs to 14 residues. With 6 bases clipped from V and 9 bases from J, the junction kept 11 bases outside the gene matches. CDR3 sequence reads: CASSQGPGRGEQFF. DNA of the CDR3: TGTGCCAGCAGCCAAGGACCGGGGAGGGGTGAGCAGTTCTTC.

This clonotype was observed a handful of times. The chain combines TRBV28 with TRBJ1-6; 9 bases map to TRBD1. V was clipped by 5 bases and J by 3 bases; unmatched bases: 5. The CDR3 loop spans 16 amino acids. CDR1 is MDHEN, CDR2 SYDVKM, per germline. DNA for the CDR3: TGTGCCAGCAGTAAACAGGGGGCCCTCTATAATTCACCCCTCCACTTT. It specifies CASSKQGALYNSPLHF.

The chain has TRBV5-1 and TRBJ1-1, with D tentatively TRBD1 (6 bases). This CDR3 is 18 amino acids long. Germline lookup yields CDR1 SGHRS and CDR2 YFSETQ. The germline V and J ends were trimmed by 3 bases and 1 base, with 22 bases remaining between them. Here the CDR3 reads CASSSNLGVRGPNTEAFF. CDR3 sequence (DNA): TGCGCCAGCAGCTCTAATTTGGGGGTCAGGGGACCGAACACTGAAGCTTTCTTT.

This clonotype was counted only a few times. The chain links TRBV9 to TRBJ1-5; 7 positions match TRBD1. The CDR3 has 15 amino acids. The ends lost 0 bases at V and 4 bases at J; junction bases unmatched: 4. Germline CDR1 and CDR2: SGDLS and YYNGEE. CDR3 protein: CASSVGGGPNQPQHF. CDR3 in DNA: TGTGCCAGCAGCGTAGGAGGGGGCCCAAATCAGCCCCAGCATTTT. Filled out from reference TRBV9 and TRBJ1-5, the complete variable domain reads DSGVTQTPKHLITATGQRVTLRCSPRSGDLSVYWYQQSLDQGLQFLIQYYNGEERAKGNILERFSAQQFPDLHSELNLSSLELGDSALYFCASSVGGGPNQPQHFGDGTRLSIL.

This clonotype showed up many times. This rearrangement joins TRBV30 to TRBJ2-5, with TRBD2 matching over 9 bases. The CDR3 sequence is 13 residues long. Germline lookup yields CDR1 GTSNPN and CDR2 SVGIG (reference sequence). J was trimmed by 5 bases and V by 5 bases; bases with no gene match: 6. The CDR3 is CAWGTSLRETQYF. In DNA, the CDR3 is TGTGCCTGGGGGACTAGCTTGCGGGAGACCCAGTACTTC.

The chain carries TRBV10-3 and TRBJ2-1, with D perhaps TRBD1 or TRBD2 (5 bases each). CDR1 and CDR2 from the germline V gene are ENHRY and SYGVKD. The CDR3 spans 16 residues. Trimming left V 6 bases short and J 10 bases short, with 25 bases between. For the CDR3, the DNA is TGTGCCATCAGGACGACAAGCGGAGGAACGGGGCGGGAGCAGTTCTTC. Amino acid sequence: CAIRTTSGGTGREQFF.

This rearrangement joins TRBV3-1 to TRBJ1-2, with a possible D match to TRBD1 (5 bases). CDR1 is LGHDT and CDR2 is YNNKEL in the germline V gene (reference sequence). Trimming removed 4 bases from V and 4 bases from J, with 10 bases in between. The CDR3 is made up of 13 amino acids. The CDR3 is CASSPRQTYGYTF. The CDR3 DNA follows: TGTGCCAGCAGCCCCAGACAGACCTATGGCTACACCTTC.

The genes are TRBV12-3 or TRBV12-4 and TRBJ2-1; the D gene is possibly TRBD2 (6 bases). The CDR3 consists of 14 residues. V lost 6 bases and J lost 8, with 17 bases in between. As DNA, the CDR3 is TGTGCCAGCAGCCCACAGGAGGGCCTGTATGAGCAGTTCTTC. This codes for CASSPQEGLYEQFF.

This clonotype was seen many times. CDR3: CASSPLGEQYF. DNA for the CDR3: TGTGCCAGCTCACCATTGGGCGAGCAGTACTTC. J is TRBJ2-7 and V is TRBV18; D is undetermined. Germline V gene lookup returns CDR1 KGHSH and CDR2 LQKENI. CDR3 length: 11 amino acids. Trimming took off 2 bases at V and 6 bases at J, with 5 bases between the two ends. The entire variable domain, with the rest obtained from reference TRBV18 and TRBJ2-7, is as follows: NAGVMQNPRHLVRRRGQEARLRCSPMKGHSHVYWYRQLPEEGLKFMVYLQKENIIDESGMPKERFSAEFPKEGPSILRIQQVVRGDSAAYFCASSPLGEQYFGPGTRLTVT.

This rearrangement joins TRBV12-3 or TRBV12-4 to TRBJ1-2; 9 nucleotides line up with TRBD1. The CDR3 has 15 amino acids. V lost 2 bases, J lost 8 bases, and 9 bases stayed unmatched. CDR3 nucleotide sequence: TGTGCCAGCAGTTTACTACAGGGGGCGTCAGTCGGCTACACCTTC. As protein: CASSLLQGASVGYTF.

This clonotype was seen repeatedly, ten times or more. The rearrangement joins TRBV6-1 to TRBJ2-3, with D perhaps assigned TRBD1 or TRBD2 (5 bases each). Per germline, CDR1 MNHNS and CDR2 SASEGT. V was clipped by 1 base and J by 0 bases, with 11 bases between them. This CDR3 comprises 16 residues. CDR3 sequence (DNA): TGTGCCAGCAGTGAAGGGGGGAGCACTAGCACAGATACGCAGTATTTT. It specifies CASSEGGSTSTDTQYF.

This clonotype has only a few counts. This chain connects TRBV6-5 to TRBJ2-3; maybe TRBD2 (6 bases). V lost 2 bases and J lost 0, with 12 bases in between. The CDR3 loop spans 16 amino acids. Germline CDR1 is MNHEY and CDR2 is SVGAGI. CDR3 loop: CASSYLARGSTDTQYF. The CDR3 nucleotides read TGTGCCAGCAGTTACCTAGCGAGAGGAAGCACAGATACGCAGTATTTT.

This clonotype was counted many times. This rearrangement joins TRBV28 to TRBJ1-4, with D possibly being TRBD1 (5 bases). Trimming removed 3 bases at V and 5 bases at J, with 13 bases between. Germline V gives CDR1 MDHEN, CDR2 SYDVKM. This CDR3 is built from 15 residues. As DNA, the CDR3 is TGTGCCAGCAGTTTGTACGACAGTACGAATGAAAAACTGTTTTTT. Translation gives CASSLYDSTNEKLFF.

The rearrangement uses TRBV27 and TRBJ2-2, with 10 bases identical to TRBD2. This CDR3 is 16 amino acids long. The ends lost 5 bases at V and 6 bases at J; junction bases unmatched: 9. CDR1 and CDR2 (germline): MNHEY, SMNVEV (reference sequence). The CDR3 coding sequence is TGTGCCAGCAGTCCGTTAGCGGGAGGTGCCGCCGGGGAGCTGTTTTTT. It encodes CASSPLAGGAAGELFF.

The chain couples TRBV20-1 to TRBJ1-2; D might be TRBD1 (6 bases). This CDR3 region has 16 residues. Trimming removed 2 bases at V and 0 bases at J, with 16 bases between. The germline V gene has CDR1 DFQATT and CDR2 SNEGSKA (reference sequence). The CDR3 region is CSARKVADRTNYGYTF. The CDR3 DNA reads TGCAGTGCTAGAAAAGTCGCGGACAGAACTAACTATGGCTACACCTTC.